This note documents a single TCR beta chain sequence. Its target is not known. The entry originates in a study of OX40 agonist ivuxolimab in advanced cancers. Study details: Dose-escalation subjects each had hepatocellular carcinoma, melanoma, renal cell or head and neck cancer. Findings and caveats of the study: Fewer expanded clones were found on average in CD4+ than in CD8+ T cells. Some nonresponders also had low normalized T-cell clonal expansion.

From germline, CDR1 is GTSNPN and CDR2 SVGIG (reference sequence). V trimming: 2 bases; J trimming: 5 bases; junction bases outside the gene matches: 10. This CDR3 has 15 amino acids. The protocol was immunoSEQ multiplex PCR, while the TCRdb copy is restricted to in-frame clones and leaves out a portion. Of under 80,000 clones in the sample, 92% were seen once. This receptor was identified in an adult with an advanced solid tumor such as melanoma, head and neck, liver or kidney cancer. This sample comprised CD4+ or CD8+ T cells sorted from blood, obtained in a trial of the OX40 agonist ivuxolimab. The rearrangement uses TRBV30 and TRBJ2-5; 8 bases align to TRBD1. The CDR3 protein is CAWSLYRGSWETQYF. The CDR3 DNA follows: TGTGCCTGGAGTTTATACAGGGGGTCGTGGGAGACCCAGTACTTC. The full variable domain, in which reference TRBV30 and TRBJ2-5 provide the parts outside the CDR3, is SQTIHQWPATLVQPVGSPLSLECTVEGTSNPNLYWYRQAAGRGLQLLFYSVGIGQISSEVPQNLSASRPQDRQFILSSKKLLLSDSGFYLCAWSLYRGSWETQYFGPGTRLLVL.